Detailed here is one TCR beta chain. The method was immunoSEQ multiplex PCR; TCRdb's version includes in-frame clones alone and lacks a portion of them. The table has 85,000 to 100,000 clones, 94% seen once. The source of the sample is a study of technical replicates of blood from a handful of donors. The sample taken for sequencing was T cells isolated from PBMCs. The clonotype was recovered from a human donor in good health.

CDR3 DNA: TGTGCCACCAGCAGAGATGGAACAGCATCCCTTTTTAATACGCAGTATTTT. Its protein product is CATSRDGTASLFNTQYF. The rearrangement joins TRBV15 to TRBJ2-3; D not certain. This CDR3 has 17 amino acids. Trimming shortened V by 0 bases and J by 7 bases, and 20 bases separated the two germline ends. CDR1 LNHNV and CDR2 YYDKDF come from the germline V gene (reference sequence).